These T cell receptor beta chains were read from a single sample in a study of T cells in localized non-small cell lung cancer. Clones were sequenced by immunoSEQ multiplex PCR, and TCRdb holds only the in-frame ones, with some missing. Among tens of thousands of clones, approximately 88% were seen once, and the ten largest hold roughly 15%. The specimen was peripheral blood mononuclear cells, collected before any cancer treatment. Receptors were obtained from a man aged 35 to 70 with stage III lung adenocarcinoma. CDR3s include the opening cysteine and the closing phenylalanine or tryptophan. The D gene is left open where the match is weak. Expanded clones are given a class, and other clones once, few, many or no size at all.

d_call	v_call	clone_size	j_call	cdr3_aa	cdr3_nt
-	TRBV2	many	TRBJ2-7	CASGSPYYEQYF	TGTGCCAGCGGGTCCCCCTACTACGAGCAGTACTTC
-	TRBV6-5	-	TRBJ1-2	CASTTGLLYGYTF	TGTGCCAGCACTACAGGGCTTCTCTATGGCTACACCTTC
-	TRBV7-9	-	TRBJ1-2	CASSLADRTNYGYTF	TGTGCCAGCAGCTTAGCGGACAGAACCAACTATGGCTACACCTTC
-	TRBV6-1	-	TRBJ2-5	CASSKRVQETQYF	TGTGCCAGCAGTAAAAGGGTACAAGAGACCCAGTACTTC
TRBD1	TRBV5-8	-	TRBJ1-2	CASSLGTGGFGYGYTF	TGTGCCAGCAGCTTGGGGACAGGGGGTTTCGGCTATGGCTACACCTTC
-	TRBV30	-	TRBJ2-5	CAWTRGEETQYF	TGTGCCTGGACGAGGGGGGAAGAGACCCAGTACTTC
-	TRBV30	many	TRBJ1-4	CAWSGTSGTNEKLFF	TGTGCCTGGAGCGGGACTAGCGGTACTAATGAAAAACTGTTTTTT
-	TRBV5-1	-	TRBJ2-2	CASSLAEGRRTGELFF	TGCGCCAGCAGCTTGGCCGAAGGGAGACGGACCGGGGAGCTGTTTTTT
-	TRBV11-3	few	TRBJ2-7	CASSRGRSYEQYF	TGTGCCAGCAGCCGGGGGCGGTCCTACGAGCAGTACTTC
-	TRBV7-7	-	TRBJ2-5	CASSTGLTGQETQYF	TGTGCCAGCAGCACCGGACTTACCGGCCAAGAGACCCAGTACTTC
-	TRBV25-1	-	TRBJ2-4	CASSEALAKNIQYF	TGTGCCAGCAGTGAGGCCCTAGCCAAAAACATTCAGTACTTC
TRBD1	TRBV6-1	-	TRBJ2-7	CAGSRDRLSYEQYF	TGTGCCGGCAGTCGGGACAGACTCTCCTACGAGCAGTACTTC
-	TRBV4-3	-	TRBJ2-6	CASSQEWSVGNVLTF	TGCGCCAGCAGCCAAGAGTGGAGTGTAGGCAACGTCCTGACTTTC
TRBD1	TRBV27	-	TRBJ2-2	CASSGDRDVPNTGELFF	TGTGCCAGCAGTGGGGACAGGGACGTTCCGAACACCGGGGAGCTGTTTTTT
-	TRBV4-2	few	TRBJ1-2	CASSQGILNREYGYTF	TGTGCCAGCAGCCAGGGGATCCTTAACAGGGAATATGGCTACACCTTC
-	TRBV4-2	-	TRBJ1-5	CASSQDINSNQPQHF	TGTGCCAGCAGCCAAGATATTAACAGCAATCAGCCCCAGCATTTT
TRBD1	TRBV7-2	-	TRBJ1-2	CASSGQGGRYGYTF	TGTGCCAGCAGCGGACAGGGGGGAAGGTATGGCTACACCTTC
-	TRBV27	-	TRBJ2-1	CASTFGGSAHNEQFF	TGTGCCAGCACCTTTGGAGGTAGCGCCCACAATGAGCAGTTCTTC
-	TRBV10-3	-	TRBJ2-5	CAISSTEGETQYF	TGTGCCATCAGTTCGACCGAAGGAGAGACCCAGTACTTC
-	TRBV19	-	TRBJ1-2	CASKKADYGYTF	TGTGCCAGTAAAAAGGCGGACTATGGCTACACCTTC